This T cell receptor (beta chain) stems from a study of technical replicates of blood from a few donors. Generated by immunoSEQ multiplex PCR, the TCRdb table keeps only in-frame clones and is missing some. The sample includes about 82,000 clones, around 96% seen only once; the top ten take approximately 0.4%. The germline gives CDR1 SEHNR, CDR2 FQNEAQ (reference sequence). V lost 5 bases and J lost 2; bases outside the gene matches: 7. The CDR3 runs 16 residues. What was sequenced was T cells isolated from PBMCs. The clonotype was recovered from a human donor in good health. The rearrangement uses TRBV7-9 and TRBJ2-7, with 12 bases that match TRBD1. The CDR3 protein is CASSHPRDRGPYEQYF. DNA for the CDR3: TGTGCCAGCAGCCACCCACGGGACAGGGGGCCCTACGAGCAGTACTTC.